This T cell receptor (beta chain) was captured in a study of cytomegalovirus exposure and HLA in healthy donors (dated by TCRdb to about 2017). Describing the broader study: An earlier analysis of several hundred of the donors reported 276 Gb of sequence data and around 120 million unique TCR beta sequences obtained from around 180 million T cells. An early release that covered about 600 HLA-typed donors contained 250 to 350 gigabases of sequencing data and 85 million to 100 million unique TCR sequences. The genetic ancestry cluster associated with self-reported Caucasian donors included 81% of the roughly 380 genotyped donors. The study aimed to test whether signatures of past pathogen exposure could be identified by cataloging public T cell receptors. The T cell repertoires of roughly 660 subjects were profiled by immunosequencing and related to cytomegalovirus serostatus. In addition to the first cohort of roughly 670 subjects, a separate validation cohort of 100 to 150 different subjects was used. To predict cytomegalovirus infection status, the study brought together high-throughput TCR immunosequencing, statistical association of individual TCRs with disease status, and machine learning. A later analysis re-analyzed previously published TCR beta repertoires from roughly 630 donors and added high-resolution HLA genotyping to study TCR occurrence patterns. Rather than using new phenotypic data, the later analysis identified candidate immune exposures from TCR beta sequences and from how often those sequences occurred across donors. To decide whether each TCR beta V gene segment behaved as functional or pseudogenic, an earlier analysis of some 580 of the donors relied on high-throughput TCR beta sequencing. Donor age, sex, ethnicity and CMV serostatus were compiled alongside the repertoire data. In a later genetic analysis, genome-wide SNP genotypes for about three fifths of the roughly 670 donors were used, and that subset was treated as a discovery cohort. All discovery cohort repertoires had been generated using a single sequencing platform. HLA typing covered class I and class II loci at four-digit resolution. Typing coverage differed by locus: A, B, C, DRB1 and DQB1 were typed in about 629-630 donors, DQA1 in around 500, DPA1 in approximately 600, and DPB1 in just under 490. Four to six DR-DQ haplotypes were handled as single units for association and clustering because linkage in the cohort was strong. Across some 400 genotyped donors of the cohort, an average of approximately 240,000 unique TCR beta nucleotide sequences per donor were sequenced, and roughly 20% of those sequences were non-productive.

The library came from the immunoSEQ multiplex PCR assay. For the multiplex PCR, a mixture combining 60 forward primers for TCR Vbeta segments and 13 reverse primers for TCR Jbeta segments was used. A multiplex PCR assay on genomic DNA amplified the CDR3 region of rearranged TCR beta genes. The Illumina HiSeq System was used to sequence the amplified TCR beta libraries as 87-base-pair reads. Turning to the authors' computational methods: A later analysis counted some 74 million unique TCR beta chains across the approximately 700 repertoires, and around 12 million of these chains were shared by at least two donors. A nearest-neighbor algorithm error-corrected the raw reads and collapsed the reads into unique sequences, merging closely related sequences to remove PCR and sequencing errors. V, D and J gene segments were assigned by aligning CDR3 sequences to IMGT reference sequences. For a sequence to be retained, a match of at least six nucleotides to both a V gene segment and a J gene segment was required. A rearrangement was called productive if the CDR3 had no stop codons and remained in frame with V and J, and every other rearrangement was called non-productive. CDR3 was defined according to IMGT convention as the region running from the second conserved V-encoded cysteine to the conserved J-encoded phenylalanine. Sequences without an unambiguous match to a single V gene segment were excluded from the earlier analysis of approximately 600 of the donors. An earlier analysis of approximately 590 of the donors classified V segments as functional when productive rearrangements were above 56.7% and as segregating when the standard deviation between donors was above 5%. A statistical classification framework was built to diagnose cytomegalovirus status from the catalog of TCR beta chain sequences. In a later analysis, TCR nucleotide sequences were compared against IMGT/GENE-DB human TR gene sequences so that V and J genes could be assigned. In a later analysis, CDR3 sequences and most-parsimonious VDJ recombination scenarios were assigned using the TCRdist pipeline. A later analysis defined each TCR beta chain by its CDR3 amino acid sequence plus V-gene family, and excluded reads lacking a unique V-gene family. In a later analysis, fewer than 600 highly shared, low-generation-probability nucleotide sequences were removed to address suspected cross-contamination and a sequencing artifact. A later analysis calculated a clonal expansion index for each public chain from normalized within-repertoire ranks of inferred template counts. A later analysis computed generation probabilities with a VDJ recombination model fitted to out-of-frame rearrangements, and checked the results against IGoR. A later analysis scored TCR-TCR, TCR-HLA and TCR-CMV co-occurrence with hypergeometric tests, applying a repertoire-size bias correction to TCR pairs. False discovery rates were estimated in a later analysis by permuting HLA or CMV assignments 20 times. A later analysis grouped co-occurring TCRs with DBSCAN, adding TCRdist sequence similarity when clustering within HLA-allele-positive subsets. For co-occurrence clustering, repertoires with fewer than 30,000 or more than 120,000 public chains were excluded, along with roughly 5 repertoires with anomalous nucleotide sharing. The clones in this table, taken by TCRdb from immuneACCESS, are in-frame only. Not every clone is retained; where verified, under half of the shortfall comes from an unresolved V gene, and the cause of the rest is unknown. V, J and clone size are taken as reported in that table, and D and trimming were inferred from the DNA itself. Here the sample has about 95,000 clones; about 76% occur a single time. Less than 5% of the sample is in the top ten clones.

As for this clone: Its specific antigen is unknown. One base away there is no much larger clone; base qualities are not given.

CDR1 and CDR2, looked up from the germline V gene, are MGHDK and SYGVNS. A distance of 8 bases separates the germline ends of V and J, which lose 5 bases and 0 bases respectively. Reading from cysteine to phenylalanine, the CDR3 counts 14 amino acids. Only the CDR3 region is kept as DNA, spanning 42 bases read in frame from base 1. The cohort comprised around 690 healthy bone marrow donors. All cohort members were sampled while nominally healthy, although unrecorded immune exposures were likely present. The donor was CMV seronegative and was included in the group of a few hundred seronegative cohort members. A peripheral blood sample was provided by each donor, and peripheral blood mononuclear cells were used for TCR beta sequencing. The Qiagen DNeasy Blood Extraction Kit was used to extract genomic DNA from the blood cell samples. The research as a whole found: Most TCR sequences were seen in very few donors, while some public TCRs were found in many individuals. The authors suggested that the approach could potentially be generalized to other disease states and immunological phenotypes. CMV serostatus was the only immune exposure information available for the cohort. In a later genetic analysis, a missense DCLRE1C variant was associated with V-gene and J-gene trimming of TCR beta chains, and the association was replicated in an independent cohort. The presence/absence analyses assumed that sequencing depth was roughly uniform across donors, and that assumption may not be true. Because counts were too low, seventeen rarely observed V segments, including chromosome 9 orphons, were excluded from the earlier analysis of some 590 of the donors. Some IMGT-functional V segments, including TRBV6-2 and TRBV6-3, could not be distinguished by the 87-base-pair reads and were therefore excluded. A cluster of highly shared sequence variants was judged likely to represent a technical artifact of the sequencing pipeline. A later analysis found that most CMV-associated TCR beta chains appeared HLA-restricted, with HLA associations seemingly driven largely by CMV exposure. Because some donors lacked HLA typing at each locus, the association tests relied only on the typed subset. In vitro tests confirmed that a few of the cytomegalovirus-associated TCR beta chains recognize cytomegalovirus antigens. A total of 150 or so TCR beta chains were listed by the study as associated with cytomegalovirus. The cohort was sequenced for TCR beta chains only, and without alpha or paired-chain data the features that could be detected were limited. In a later analysis, TCR association rates were found to vary across HLA loci, with the most associated TCRs seen for DRB1 alleles and the fewest for HLA-C alleles. Strong co-occurrence of HLA alleles, especially DR and DQ, made assigning TCR associations to individual alleles difficult. A further reported finding was that TCR beta sequences accurately predicted the HLA-A and HLA-B alleles for most subjects in the first cohort. Broadly in line with IMGT annotations, most TCR beta V segments showed up in productive rearrangements about 87% or about 30% of the time in an earlier analysis of around 550 of the donors. In a later analysis, HLA-associated TCR beta chains were found to be more clonally expanded and to have lower generation probabilities than equally common non-associated chains. At a false discovery rate of 0.05, a later analysis linked 15,000 to 20,000 TCR beta sequences to specific HLA alleles. Correlated functional status among segregating V segments might reflect linkage disequilibrium, but an unknown experimental factor could not be ruled out. The classifier was reported to diagnose cytomegalovirus status with high specificity and sensitivity in both the original and validation cohorts. In a later analysis, several top co-occurrence clusters were reported to appear linked to parvovirus B19, influenza, CMV and Epstein-Barr virus. A later genetic analysis reported fewer N-insertions in productive TCRs among donors in an Asian-associated ancestry cluster than the 666-donor mean.

The origin of this receptor is a woman aged 40 to 50 in good health and CMV-seronegative. Sequencing used PBMCs. The chain is assembled from TRBV25-1 and TRBJ2-1; a confident D gene designation cannot be given. The DNA is TGTGCCAGCAGTTCAGATCGCTCCTACAATGAGCAGTTCTTC. Translation gives CASSSDRSYNEQFF. Reference TRBV25-1 and TRBJ2-1 genes cover what lies past the CDR3, so the full variable domain is EADIYQTPRYLVIGTGKKITLECSQTMGHDKMYWYQQDPGMELHLIHYSYGVNSTEKGDLSSESTVSRIRTEHFPLTLESARPSHTSQYLCASSSDRSYNEQFFGPGTRLTVL.